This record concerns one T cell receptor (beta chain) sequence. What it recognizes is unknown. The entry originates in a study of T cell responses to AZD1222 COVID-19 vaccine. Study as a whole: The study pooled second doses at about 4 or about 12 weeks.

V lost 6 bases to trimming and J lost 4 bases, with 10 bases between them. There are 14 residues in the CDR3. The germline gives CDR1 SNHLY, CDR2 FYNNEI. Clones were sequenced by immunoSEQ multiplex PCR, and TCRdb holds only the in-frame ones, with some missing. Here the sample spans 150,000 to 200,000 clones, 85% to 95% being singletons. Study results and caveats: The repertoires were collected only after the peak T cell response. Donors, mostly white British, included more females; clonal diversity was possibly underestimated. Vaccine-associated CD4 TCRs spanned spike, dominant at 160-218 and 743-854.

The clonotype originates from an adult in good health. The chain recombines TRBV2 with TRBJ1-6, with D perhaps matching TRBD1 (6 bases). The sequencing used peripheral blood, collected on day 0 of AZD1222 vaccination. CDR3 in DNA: TGTGCCAGCAGCATCGGACAGTATAATTCACCCCTCCACTTT. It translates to CASSIGQYNSPLHF.